Listed here are 30 T cell receptor beta chains from one sample, sequenced in a study of blood T cell repertoires in COVID-19. Sequencing used immunoSEQ multiplex PCR; TCRdb keeps in-frame clones, though not all of them. The data contain around 200,000 clones, approximately 82% of them seen just once; the ten biggest clones take up 7.5% to 9%. Sequenced: peripheral blood. These receptors were collected from a woman aged 50 to 65 with acute or convalescent COVID-19.

This clone was seen once. The rearrangement joins TRBV10-1 to TRBJ2-7; 8 bases fit TRBD1. Germline V lookup: CDR1 WNHNN, CDR2 SYGVQD (reference sequence). The CDR3 has 15 amino acids. V trimming: 5 bases; J trimming: 2 bases; junction bases outside the gene matches: 8. The CDR3 bases are TGCGCCAGCAGTCTACCGGGACAGGCAGCCTACGAGCAGTACTTC. The encoded protein is CASSLPGQAAYEQYF.

This chain links TRBV7-2 with TRBJ2-5; D is uncertain. The CDR3 is 11 amino acids. Germline V lookup: CDR1 SGHTA, CDR2 FQGNSA. Trimming took 5 bases from V and 5 from J, leaving 6 bases between them. The CDR3: CASSTYETQYF. The CDR3 DNA reads as TGTGCCAGCAGCACTTACGAGACCCAGTACTTC.

The CDR3 is CASYPMGGPYYEQYF. CDR3 coding DNA: TGTGCCAGTTACCCTATGGGGGGACCCTACTACGAGCAGTACTTC. The rearrangement links TRBV27 to TRBJ2-7, with a weak D call TRBD2 (6 bases). The V end was cut by 9 bases, the J end by 3 bases, with 21 bases between. Germline values: CDR1 MNHEY, CDR2 SMNVEV (reference sequence). The length of the CDR3 is 15 residues.

This rearrangement joins TRBV28 to TRBJ2-7, with 9 bases matching TRBD1. The V segment lost 6 bases and the J segment 1 base; nucleotides outside the gene matches: 7. CDR1 MDHEN and CDR2 SYDVKM come from the germline V gene. The CDR3 loop spans 15 amino acids. Written as DNA, the CDR3 is TGTGCCAGCAGCCCCGCCGGGACAGGGTCCTACGAGCAGTACTTC. Residues: CASSPAGTGSYEQYF.

The CDR3 DNA sequence: TGCGCCAGCAGCCCTGCTAGACCCGGAAACACCATATATTTT. Translating it yields CASSPARPGNTIYF. The J gene is TRBJ1-3, the V gene TRBV5-1; D not resolved. Germline assignment: CDR1 SGHRS and CDR2 YFSETQ. The length of the CDR3 is 14 residues. The V gene lost 4 bases and the J gene lost 4 bases, with 12 bases spanning the gap.

In DNA form, the CDR3 reads TGTGCCACCACACAGGGATTTGGAAACACCGGGGAGCTGTTTTTT. The encoded protein is CATTQGFGNTGELFF. This chain joins TRBV24-1 and TRBJ2-2; D might be TRBD1 (6 bases). The CDR3 consists of 15 residues. CDR1 is KGHDR, CDR2 SFDVKD, per germline. Trimming stripped 8 bases from V and 2 bases from J, with 14 bases between.

This chain connects TRBV6-5 to TRBJ1-4, with no clear D. V was shortened by 6 bases and J by 7 bases, with 9 bases between the two germline ends. This CDR3 has 12 amino acids. CDR1 and CDR2 from the germline V gene are MNHEY and SVGAGI. This chain's CDR3 is CASRTEGEKLFF. The CDR3 DNA reads TGTGCCAGCAGAACCGAGGGTGAAAAACTGTTTTTT.

This sequence joins TRBV5-1 and TRBJ2-7; unclear D gene. V dropped 4 bases and J dropped 5 bases, with 16 bases sitting between them. The CDR3 is made up of 14 amino acids. Germline V lookup: CDR1 SGHRS, CDR2 YFSETQ. DNA for the CDR3: TGCGCCAGCAGCCTATCGGTTACTTCGGACGAGCAGTACTTC. Amino acids: CASSLSVTSDEQYF. Full variable domain (missing parts from reference TRBV5-1 and TRBJ2-7): KAGVTQTPRYLIKTRGQQVTLSCSPISGHRSVSWYQQTPGQGLQFLFEYFSETQRNKGNFPGRFSGRQFSNSRSEMNVSTLELGDSALYLCASSLSVTSDEQYFGPGTRLTVT.

V is TRBV5-1 and J is TRBJ2-1; D is unclear. Trimming left V 2 bases short and J 0 bases short, with 18 bases between. CDR3 length equals 18 residues. Germline V lookup: CDR1 SGHRS, CDR2 YFSETQ. CDR3 nucleotides: TGCGCCAGCAGCTTCCCTGACTCGAGTAGAAGCTCCTACAATGAGCAGTTCTTC. Amino acid sequence: CASSFPDSSRSSYNEQFF. The full variable domain, with the rest looked up from reference TRBV5-1 and TRBJ2-1, is KAGVTQTPRYLIKTRGQQVTLSCSPISGHRSVSWYQQTPGQGLQFLFEYFSETQRNKGNFPGRFSGRQFSNSRSEMNVSTLELGDSALYLCASSFPDSSRSSYNEQFFGPGTRLTVL.

This clone appeared a single time. This rearrangement joins TRBV9 to TRBJ2-7; 7 nucleotides agree with TRBD1. The CDR3 contains 15 residues. The J segment lost 3 bases and the V segment lost 4 bases, leaving 10 bases of the junction unmatched. The germline gives CDR1 SGDLS, CDR2 YYNGEE. CDR3 region: CASSLTGAAHYEQYF. For the CDR3, the DNA is TGTGCCAGCAGCCTAACAGGGGCGGCGCACTACGAGCAGTACTTC. Based on the CDR3 plus reference TRBV9 and TRBJ2-7, the full variable domain is DSGVTQTPKHLITATGQRVTLRCSPRSGDLSVYWYQQSLDQGLQFLIQYYNGEERAKGNILERFSAQQFPDLHSELNLSSLELGDSALYFCASSLTGAAHYEQYFGPGTRLTVT.

The chain carries TRBV5-1 and TRBJ1-2; D may be TRBD1 (5 bases). V gave up 0 bases and J gave up 6 bases, with 12 bases separating them. The germline CDR1 and CDR2 sequences are SGHRS and YFSETQ. The CDR3 totals 14 residues. The CDR3 sequence: CASSLVGGSDGYTF. The CDR3 DNA is TGCGCCAGCAGCTTGGTCGGGGGATCGGATGGCTACACCTTC.

J is TRBJ2-1 and V is TRBV2; 7 nucleotides agree with TRBD1. V trimming: 7 bases; J trimming: 0 bases; junction bases outside the gene matches: 3. The CDR3 is 14 amino acids. In germline, CDR1 is SNHLY, CDR2 FYNNEI. This CDR3 reads CASKTGSSYNEQFF. The CDR3 DNA reads as TGTGCCAGCAAGACAGGGAGCTCCTACAATGAGCAGTTCTTC.

With regard to this clone: A single base separates this from a much larger clone, so it may be a read error. The chain has TRBV24-1 and TRBJ2-1; 8 nucleotides align to TRBD1. The CDR3 is 16 amino acids. CDR1 and CDR2 (germline): KGHDR, SFDVKD. This chain's CDR3 is CATSDPGGASYNKQFF. CDR3 in DNA: TGTGCCACCAGTGACCCAGGGGGCGCAAGCTACAATAAGCAGTTCTTC.

This chain connects TRBV11-3 to TRBJ1-5; unclear D gene. CDR3 length: 14 residues. CDR1 and CDR2 (germline): SGHNT, YENEEA. V lost 2 bases and J lost 1, with 6 bases in between. CDR3 loop: CASSLNLSNQPQHF. CDR3 coding DNA: TGTGCCAGCAGCTTAAACCTAAGCAATCAGCCCCAGCATTTT.

The gene calls are TRBV27 and TRBJ2-1, with 7 nucleotides matching TRBD2. There are 16 residues in the CDR3. J was trimmed by 8 bases and V by 3 bases; bases with no gene match: 13. Germline V gives CDR1 MNHEY, CDR2 SMNVEV (reference sequence). The chain's CDR3 is CASSLLGGGLVDEQFF. The CDR3 coding sequence is TGTGCCAGCAGTTTGTTGGGGGGAGGGCTCGTAGATGAGCAGTTCTTC.

CDR3 protein: CASSSGLYEQYF. Written as DNA, the CDR3 is TGTGCCAGCAGCTCAGGGCTGTACGAGCAGTACTTC. The chain combines TRBV7-9 with TRBJ2-7; D perhaps matches TRBD1 (5 bases). With 4 bases removed from V and 4 bases from J, the gap between germline ends came to 8 bases. This CDR3 region has 12 residues. CDR1 and CDR2 from the germline V gene are SEHNR and FQNEAQ (reference sequence). The full variable domain, rest sourced from reference TRBV7-9 and TRBJ2-7, is DTGVSQNPRHKITKRGQNVTFRCDPISEHNRLYWYRQTLGQGPEFLTYFQNEAQLEKSRLLSDRFSAERPKGSFSTLEIQRTEQGDSAMYLCASSSGLYEQYFGPGTRLTVT.

The chain uses TRBV5-1 and TRBJ2-4; D may be TRBD2 (7 bases). This CDR3 spans 17 amino acids. The V end was cut by 4 bases, the J end by 1 base, with 18 bases between. Germline V CDR1 and CDR2: SGHRS, YFSETQ. DNA of the CDR3: TGCGCCAGCAGCACCGCCGGGGGGCGGGGGGCCAAAAACATTCAGTACTTC. It translates to CASSTAGGRGAKNIQYF.

J is TRBJ2-7 and V is TRBV11-2; 7 nucleotides align to TRBD1. J was trimmed by 3 bases and V by 1 base; bases with no gene match: 12. The germline CDR1 and CDR2 sequences are SGHAT and FQNNGV. CDR3 length equals 17 residues. CDR3: CASSLGLTGLGFYEQYF. The CDR3, as DNA: TGTGCCAGCAGCTTAGGCCTGACAGGGTTGGGCTTCTACGAGCAGTACTTC. Based on the CDR3 plus reference TRBV11-2 and TRBJ2-7, the full variable domain is EAGVAQSPRYKIIEKRQSVAFWCNPISGHATLYWYQQILGQGPKLLIQFQNNGVVDDSQLPKDRFSAERLKGVDSTLKIQPAKLEDSAVYLCASSLGLTGLGFYEQYFGPGTRLTVT.

The rearrangement links TRBV4-2 to TRBJ2-5; TRBD1 matches at 10 bases. The CDR3 covers 15 residues. With 3 bases clipped from V and 5 bases from J, the junction kept 6 bases outside the gene matches. Germline V gives CDR1 LGHNA, CDR2 YNFKEQ. CDR3 in DNA: TGTGCCAGCAGCCAGGGGACAGGGGATGGGGAGACCCAGTACTTC. Translation: CASSQGTGDGETQYF.

This chain uses TRBV11-2 with TRBJ2-5; the D gene is possibly TRBD2 (5 bases). The germline V gene has CDR1 SGHAT and CDR2 FQNNGV. This CDR3 contains 13 residues. V shed 8 bases and J shed 5 bases, with 15 bases lying between them. The CDR3 loop reads CASQRDLAETQYF. The CDR3 bases are TGTGCCAGCCAACGTGACTTAGCGGAGACCCAGTACTTC.

V and J are TRBV7-6 and TRBJ2-1; 10 bases fit TRBD2. V lost 3 bases to trimming and J lost 4 bases; unmatched junction nucleotides: 6. This CDR3 is built from 16 residues. CDR1 and CDR2 from the germline V gene are SGHVS and FNYEAQ. The CDR3 reads CASSLVTSGLYNEQFF. The CDR3 DNA is TGTGCCAGCAGCTTGGTGACTAGCGGGCTTTACAATGAGCAGTTCTTC.

J is TRBJ2-7 and V is TRBV3-1 (or the pseudogene TRBV3-2), with 9 nucleotides matching TRBD1. Germline CDR1 reads LGHDT; CDR2 reads YNNKEL (reference sequence). The CDR3 consists of 18 residues. The junction had 15 bases not matched to a gene; V was cut back by 4 bases and J by 2 bases. The CDR3 bases are TGTGCCAGCAGCCCAAGTTACCCGGGACAGGGTTCACCCTACGAGCAGTACTTC. Translation gives CASSPSYPGQGSPYEQYF.

This chain links TRBV19 with TRBJ1-4; 8 positions agree with TRBD1. Germline V lookup: CDR1 LNHDA, CDR2 SQIVND (reference sequence). The CDR3 covers 14 residues. Unmatched junction bases numbered 1, after V lost 3 bases and J lost 4 bases. CDR3 in amino acids: CASSITGGNEKLFF. Written as DNA, the CDR3 is TGTGCCAGTAGTATTACAGGGGGTAATGAAAAACTGTTTTTT.

The chain couples TRBV6-6 to TRBJ2-4, with 8 nucleotides matching TRBD1. Trimming took 5 bases from V and 9 from J; bases not matched to a gene: 18. The CDR3 is 17 residues long. Germline CDR1 and CDR2: MNHNY and SVGAGI (reference sequence). CDR3 nucleotide sequence: TGTGCCAGCAGTCCGGAGGGACAGGCCATGTGGGGTGGCATTCAGTACTTC. Protein: CASSPEGQAMWGGIQYF.

The rearrangement uses TRBV28 and TRBJ2-2; D is perhaps TRBD2 (6 bases). Per the germline V gene, CDR1 is MDHEN and CDR2 is SYDVKM. This CDR3 is built from 13 residues. V lost 3 bases and J 4 bases, leaving 6 bases between the germline ends. CDR3 coding DNA: TGTGCCAGCAGTTTCGGGGGCACCGGGGAGCTGTTTTTT. Protein: CASSFGGTGELFF.

The gene calls are TRBV5-4 and TRBJ2-3, with 7 bases that match TRBD2. This CDR3 is 16 amino acids long. Germline-derived CDR1 and CDR2 are SGHNT and YYREEE (reference sequence). V gave up 0 bases and J gave up 2 bases; unmatched junction bases: 6. The CDR3 bases are TGTGCCAGCAGCTTGGGGCGGGAGTCCCCCACAGATACGCAGTATTTT. Residues: CASSLGRESPTDTQYF. The entire variable domain, with the rest obtained from reference TRBV5-4 and TRBJ2-3, is as follows: ETGVTQSPTHLIKTRGQQVTLRCSSQSGHNTVSWYQQALGQGPQFIFQYYREEENGRGNFPPRFSGLQFPNYSSELNVNALELDDSALYLCASSLGRESPTDTQYFGPGTRLTVL.

The chain is built from TRBV5-6 and TRBJ2-3, with TRBD2 matching 7 bases. This CDR3 has 16 residues. Germline values: CDR1 SGHDT, CDR2 YYEEEE. The trim removed 0 bases at V and 5 bases at J, leaving 9 bases unmatched. The CDR3 sequence: CASSLETGGGRDTQYF. The CDR3 DNA follows: TGTGCCAGCAGCTTGGAGACGGGAGGCGGGCGAGATACGCAGTATTTT.

J is TRBJ1-2 and V is TRBV6-5; a weak D match, TRBD1 (5 bases). The CDR3 consists of 14 residues. Germline CDR1 and CDR2: MNHEY and SVGAGI. Deletions cut 0 bases from V and 4 bases from J, with 9 bases between. Here the CDR3 reads CASSYSTDAYGYTF. As DNA, the CDR3 is TGTGCCAGCAGTTACTCGACAGACGCCTATGGCTACACCTTC.

DNA of the CDR3: TGTGCCAGCAGCTTAGCGGGCCCATCCTACAATGAGCAGTTCTTC. The encoded protein is CASSLAGPSYNEQFF. The rearrangement joins TRBV7-8 to TRBJ2-1; D gene unclear. V lost 0 bases, J lost 1 base, and 7 bases lay in between. Germline V lookup: CDR1 SGHVS, CDR2 FQNEAQ. The CDR3 covers 15 residues.

This chain joins TRBV7-8 and TRBJ2-7; possibly TRBD1 for D (5 bases). Between the trimmed V and J ends, which lost 5 bases and 4 bases, there was a span of 9 bases. The CDR3 spans 12 residues. Germline loops: CDR1 SGHVS, CDR2 FQNEAQ. The CDR3 protein is CASSAAGYEQYF. The CDR3 DNA reads TGTGCCAGCAGCGCTGCAGGGTACGAGCAGTACTTC. The variable domain in full, completed from reference TRBV7-8 and TRBJ2-7, reads GAGVSQSPRYKVAKRGQDVALRCDPISGHVSLFWYQQALGQGPEFLTYFQNEAQLDKSGLPSDRFFAERPEGSVSTLKIQRTQQEDSAVYLCASSAAGYEQYFGPGTRLTVT.